The sequence of this TCR beta chain was determined in a study of blood T cell repertoires in COVID-19. Germline V lookup: CDR1 SGHVS, CDR2 FQNEAQ. The V end was cut by 6 bases, the J end by 0 bases, with 11 bases between. This CDR3 is 15 amino acids long. Original methodology: Estimates of nucleated cell counts were drawn from the amplification of reference gene primers. Here immunoSEQ multiplex PCR was the method, and the copy in TCRdb shows in-frame clones only, minus some. D and trimming come from the DNA, and the V and J calls and clone size come from that table. The data show some 320,000 clones, about nine tenths seen once. Enrollees, 18 to 89 years old, lived in approximately 25 US areas. Categorization into cohorts depended on clinical history that participants reported. Donors of Cohort 3 who recovered were those that had two negative PCRs, clearance, or symptom resolution.

Source material: PBMCs or T cells enriched from blood (not recorded which). The receptor comes from a man aged 60 to 69 who had recovered from COVID-19. This sequence joins TRBV7-8 and TRBJ2-2, with D possibly matching TRBD1 (5 bases). The CDR3 spells CASSKGVSNTGELFF. The CDR3 region has the DNA TGTGCCAGCAGTAAAGGGGTTTCGAACACCGGGGAGCTGTTTTTT. Based on the CDR3 plus reference TRBV7-8 and TRBJ2-2, the full variable domain is GAGVSQSPRYKVAKRGQDVALRCDPISGHVSLFWYQQALGQGPEFLTYFQNEAQLDKSGLPSDRFFAERPEGSVSTLKIQRTQQEDSAVYLCASSKGVSNTGELFFGEGSRLTVL.